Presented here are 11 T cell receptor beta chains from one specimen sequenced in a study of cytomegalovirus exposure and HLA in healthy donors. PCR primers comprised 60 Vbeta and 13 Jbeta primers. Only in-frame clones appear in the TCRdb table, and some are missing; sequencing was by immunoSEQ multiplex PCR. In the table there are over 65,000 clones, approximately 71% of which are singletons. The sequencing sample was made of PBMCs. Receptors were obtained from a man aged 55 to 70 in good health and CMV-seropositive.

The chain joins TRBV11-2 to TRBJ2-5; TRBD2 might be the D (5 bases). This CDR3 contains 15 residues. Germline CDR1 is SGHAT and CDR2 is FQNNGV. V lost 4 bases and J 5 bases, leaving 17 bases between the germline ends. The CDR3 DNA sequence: TGTGCCAGCAGCTATCGGGATATCTTCCAGGAGACCCAGTACTTC. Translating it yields CASSYRDIFQETQYF.

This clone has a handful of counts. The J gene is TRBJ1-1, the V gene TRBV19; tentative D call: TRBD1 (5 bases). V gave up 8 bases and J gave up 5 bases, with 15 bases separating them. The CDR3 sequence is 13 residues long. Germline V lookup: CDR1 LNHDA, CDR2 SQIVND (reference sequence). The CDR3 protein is CASAQGSGTEAFF. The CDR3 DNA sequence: TGTGCCAGTGCGCAGGGCTCTGGAACTGAAGCTTTCTTT.

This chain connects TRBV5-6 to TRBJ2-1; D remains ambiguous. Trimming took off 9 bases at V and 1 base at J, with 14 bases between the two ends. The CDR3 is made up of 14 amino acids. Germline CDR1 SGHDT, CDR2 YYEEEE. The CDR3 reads CATNQMVSYNEQFF. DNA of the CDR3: TGTGCCACCAACCAGATGGTATCCTACAATGAGCAGTTCTTC.

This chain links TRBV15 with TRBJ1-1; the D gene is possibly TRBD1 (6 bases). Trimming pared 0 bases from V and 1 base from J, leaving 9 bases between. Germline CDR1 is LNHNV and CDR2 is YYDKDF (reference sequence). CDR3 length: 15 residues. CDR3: CATSRDRGGNTEAFF. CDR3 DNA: TGTGCCACCAGCAGAGATCGAGGGGGGAACACTGAAGCTTTCTTT. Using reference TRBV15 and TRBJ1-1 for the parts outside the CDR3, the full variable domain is DAMVIQNPRYQVTQFGKPVTLSCSQTLNHNVMYWYQQKSSQAPKLLFHYYDKDFNNEADTPDNFQSRRPNTSFCFLDIRSPGLGDTAMYLCATSRDRGGNTEAFFGQGTRLTVV.

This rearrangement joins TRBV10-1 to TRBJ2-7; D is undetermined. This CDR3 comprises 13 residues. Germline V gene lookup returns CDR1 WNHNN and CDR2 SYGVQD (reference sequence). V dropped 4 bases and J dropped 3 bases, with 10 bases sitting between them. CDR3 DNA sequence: TGCGCCAGCAGTGCCTACAGCCACTACGAGCAGTACTTC. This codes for CASSAYSHYEQYF.

The CDR3 DNA reads as TGTGCCAGCAGCTTGGTAGGGAGGGCGAACACCGGGGAGCTGTTTTTT. Encoded protein: CASSLVGRANTGELFF. The gene calls are TRBV5-6 and TRBJ2-2; 7 nucleotides line up with TRBD2. CDR1 and CDR2 (germline): SGHDT, YYEEEE. This CDR3 has 16 amino acids. V shed 0 bases and J 0 bases; nucleotides not matched to a gene: 2.

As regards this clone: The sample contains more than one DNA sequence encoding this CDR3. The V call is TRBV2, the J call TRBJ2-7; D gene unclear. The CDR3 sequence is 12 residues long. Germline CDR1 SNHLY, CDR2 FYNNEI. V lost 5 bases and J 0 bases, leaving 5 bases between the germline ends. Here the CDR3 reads CASSLSSYEQYF. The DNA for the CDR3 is TGTGCCAGCAGTCTAAGCTCCTACGAGCAGTACTTC.

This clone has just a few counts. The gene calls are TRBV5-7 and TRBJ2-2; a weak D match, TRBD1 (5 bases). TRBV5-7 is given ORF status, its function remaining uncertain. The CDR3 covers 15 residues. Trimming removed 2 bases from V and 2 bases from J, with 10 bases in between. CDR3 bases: TGTGCCAGCAGCTTAGAGACAGACAACACCGGGGAGCTGTTTTTT. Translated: CASSLETDNTGELFF.

The CDR3 sequence is CASSREQGSYEQYF. The DNA for the CDR3 is TGTGCCAGTAGTAGGGAGCAAGGCTCCTACGAGCAGTACTTC. The chain recombines TRBV19 with TRBJ2-7; D may be TRBD2 (5 bases). This CDR3 contains 14 residues. Germline CDR1 is LNHDA and CDR2 is SQIVND (reference sequence). Trimming stripped 4 bases from V and 0 bases from J, with 10 bases between. Together with reference TRBV19 and TRBJ2-7, the CDR3 gives the full variable domain: DGGITQSPKYLFRKEGQNVTLSCEQNLNHDAMYWYRQDPGQGLRLIYYSQIVNDFQKGDIAEGYSVSREKKESFPLTVTSAQKNPTAFYLCASSREQGSYEQYFGPGTRLTVT.

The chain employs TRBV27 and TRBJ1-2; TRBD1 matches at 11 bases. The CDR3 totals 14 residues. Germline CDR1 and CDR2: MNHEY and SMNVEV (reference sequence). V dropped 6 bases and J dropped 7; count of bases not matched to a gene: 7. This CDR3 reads CASRTDRGLGGYTF. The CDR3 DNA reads TGTGCCAGCAGGACGGACAGGGGGCTAGGTGGCTACACCTTC.

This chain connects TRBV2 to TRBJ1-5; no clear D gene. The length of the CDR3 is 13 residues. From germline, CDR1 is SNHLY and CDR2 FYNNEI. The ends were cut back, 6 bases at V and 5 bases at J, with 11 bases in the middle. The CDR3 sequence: CASRSDGYQPQHF. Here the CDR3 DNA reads TGTGCCAGCAGGAGCGATGGCTATCAGCCCCAGCATTTT. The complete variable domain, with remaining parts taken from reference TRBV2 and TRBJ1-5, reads EPEVTQTPSHQVTQMGQEVILRCVPISNHLYFYWYRQILGQKVEFLVSFYNNEISEKSEIFDDQFSVERPDGSNFTLKIRSTKLEDSAMYFCASRSDGYQPQHFGDGTRLSIL.